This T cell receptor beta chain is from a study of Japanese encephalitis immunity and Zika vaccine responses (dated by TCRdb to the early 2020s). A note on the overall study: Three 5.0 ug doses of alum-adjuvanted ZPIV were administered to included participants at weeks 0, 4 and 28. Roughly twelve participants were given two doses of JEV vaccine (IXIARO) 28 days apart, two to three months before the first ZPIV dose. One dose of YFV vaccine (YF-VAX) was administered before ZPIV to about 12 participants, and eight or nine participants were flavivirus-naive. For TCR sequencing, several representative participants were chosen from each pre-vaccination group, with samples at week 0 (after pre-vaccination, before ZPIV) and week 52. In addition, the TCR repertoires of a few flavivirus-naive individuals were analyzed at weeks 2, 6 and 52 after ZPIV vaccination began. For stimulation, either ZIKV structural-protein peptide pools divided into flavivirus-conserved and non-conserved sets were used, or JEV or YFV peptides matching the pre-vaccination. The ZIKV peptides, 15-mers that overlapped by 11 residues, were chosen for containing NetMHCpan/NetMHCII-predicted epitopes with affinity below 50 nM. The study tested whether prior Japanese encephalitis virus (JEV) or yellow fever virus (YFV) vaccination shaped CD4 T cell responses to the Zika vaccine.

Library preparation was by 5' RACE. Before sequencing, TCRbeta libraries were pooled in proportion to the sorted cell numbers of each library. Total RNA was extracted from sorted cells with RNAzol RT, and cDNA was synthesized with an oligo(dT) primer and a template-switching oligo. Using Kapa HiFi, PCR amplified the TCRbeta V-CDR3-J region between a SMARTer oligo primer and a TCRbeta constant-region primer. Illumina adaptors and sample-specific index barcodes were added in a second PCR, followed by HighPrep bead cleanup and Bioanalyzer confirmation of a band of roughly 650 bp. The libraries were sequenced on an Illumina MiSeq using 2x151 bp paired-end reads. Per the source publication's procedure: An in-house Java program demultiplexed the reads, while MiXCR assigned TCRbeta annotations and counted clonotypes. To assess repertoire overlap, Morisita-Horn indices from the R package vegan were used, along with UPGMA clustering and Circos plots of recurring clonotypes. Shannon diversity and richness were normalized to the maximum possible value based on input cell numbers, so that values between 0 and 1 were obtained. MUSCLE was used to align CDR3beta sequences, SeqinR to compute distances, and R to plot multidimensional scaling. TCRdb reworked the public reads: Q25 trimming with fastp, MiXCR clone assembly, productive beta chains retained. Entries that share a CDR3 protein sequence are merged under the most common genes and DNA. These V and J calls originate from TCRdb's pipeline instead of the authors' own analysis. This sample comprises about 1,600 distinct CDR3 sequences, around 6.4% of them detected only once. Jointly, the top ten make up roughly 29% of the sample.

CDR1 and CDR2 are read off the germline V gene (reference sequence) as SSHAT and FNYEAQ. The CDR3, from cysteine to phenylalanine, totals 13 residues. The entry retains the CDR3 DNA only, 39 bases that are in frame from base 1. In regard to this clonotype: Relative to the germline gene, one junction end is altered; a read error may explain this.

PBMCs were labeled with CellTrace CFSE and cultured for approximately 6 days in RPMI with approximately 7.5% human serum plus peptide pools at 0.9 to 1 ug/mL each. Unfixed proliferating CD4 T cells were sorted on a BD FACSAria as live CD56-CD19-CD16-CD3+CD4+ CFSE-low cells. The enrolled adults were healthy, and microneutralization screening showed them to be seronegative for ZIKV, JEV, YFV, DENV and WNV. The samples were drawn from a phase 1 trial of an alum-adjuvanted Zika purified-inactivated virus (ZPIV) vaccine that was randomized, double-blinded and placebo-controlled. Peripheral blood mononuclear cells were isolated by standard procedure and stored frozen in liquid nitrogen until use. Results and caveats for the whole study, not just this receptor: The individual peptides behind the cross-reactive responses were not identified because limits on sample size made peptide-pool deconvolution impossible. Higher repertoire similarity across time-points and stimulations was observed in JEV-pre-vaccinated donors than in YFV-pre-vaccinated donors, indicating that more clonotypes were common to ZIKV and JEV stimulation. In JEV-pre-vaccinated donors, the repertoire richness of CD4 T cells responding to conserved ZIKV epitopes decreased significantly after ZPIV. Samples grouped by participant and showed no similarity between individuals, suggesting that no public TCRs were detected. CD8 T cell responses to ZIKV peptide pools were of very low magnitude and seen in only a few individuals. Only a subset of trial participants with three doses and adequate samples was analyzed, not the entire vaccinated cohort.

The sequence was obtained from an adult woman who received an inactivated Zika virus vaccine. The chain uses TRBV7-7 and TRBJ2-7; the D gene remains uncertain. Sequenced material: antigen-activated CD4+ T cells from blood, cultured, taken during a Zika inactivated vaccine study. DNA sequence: TGTGCTAGCAGCTTAGGGCTATTTGACGAGCAGTACTTC. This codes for CASSLGLFDEQYF.